The 11 T cell receptor beta chains below were found in one sample sequenced in a study of blood T cell repertoires in COVID-19 (TCRdb year 2020). The library was produced with the immunoSEQ multiplex PCR assay. TCRdb took this table from immuneACCESS and kept in-frame rearrangements with V and J called. Such tables lack part of the clones; where checked against another copy, unresolved V genes explain under half of the gap, and the rest is unexplained. This sample holds fewer than 200,000 clones; about 80% were observed only once. The ten largest make up roughly 20% of the sample. Input material: peripheral blood. Receptors originate from a woman older than 75 with acute or convalescent COVID-19.

CDR3 coding DNA: TGTGCCAGCAGCTTGGGTGACAGGGGTATGTCCTACGAGCAGTACTTC. Encoded protein: CASSLGDRGMSYEQYF. V usage is TRBV5-5 and J usage is TRBJ2-7; the match to TRBD1 covers 8 bases. Germline V gene data show CDR1 as SGHKS and CDR2 as YYEKEE (reference sequence). This CDR3 has 16 residues. V lost 0 bases to trimming and J lost 1 base; unmatched junction nucleotides: 6.

The chain carries TRBV7-8 and TRBJ2-7, with TRBD1 matching over 9 bases. This CDR3 region has 15 residues. With V trimmed by 5 bases and J by 2 bases, 7 bases remained unmatched. Germline CDR1 reads SGHVS; CDR2 reads FQNEAQ. The CDR3 region is CASSQSGTGPYEQYF. The CDR3 DNA reads as TGTGCCAGCAGCCAAAGCGGGACAGGGCCCTACGAGCAGTACTTC.

A note on this clone: A junction boundary mismatches the germline segment, possibly from a read error. This sequence joins TRBV5-6 and TRBJ1-6; weak D call: TRBD1 (6 bases). The germline V gene has CDR1 SGHDT and CDR2 YYEEEE. This CDR3 is 14 amino acids long. CDR3 residues: CASSSRVYRDMVYF. The CDR3, as DNA: TGTGCCAGCAGCTCCAGGGTATACCGGGACATGGTATACTTT.

The chain joins TRBV7-2 to TRBJ2-5; TRBD2 might be the D (6 bases). CDR3 length equals 15 residues. Germline V gene data show CDR1 as SGHTA and CDR2 as FQGNSA. Trimming removed 5 bases at V and 2 bases at J, with 15 bases between. CDR3 in amino acids: CASSPRGVAQETQYF. The CDR3 nucleotides read TGTGCCAGCAGCCCGCGGGGAGTAGCACAAGAGACCCAGTACTTC.

CDR3 DNA: TGTGCCATCTGTCCTACAGGGGGCGGGGGCTACACCTTC. It encodes CAICPTGGGGYTF. The chain carries TRBV10-3 and TRBJ1-2; 9 bases align to TRBD1. CDR1 ENHRY and CDR2 SYGVKD come from the germline V gene. The CDR3 consists of 13 residues. The V and J ends lost 8 bases and 8 bases, in that order; junction bases with no gene match: 9.

There are many counts of this clone. This chain uses TRBV11-2 with TRBJ1-6, with 12 bases aligning to TRBD1. J gave up 5 bases and V 4 bases, and 9 bases lay outside the gene matches. The CDR3 length is 18 residues. Per germline, CDR1 SGHAT and CDR2 FQNNGV. This CDR3 is CASSSNRRDRGHNSPLHF. As DNA, the CDR3 is TGTGCCAGCAGCTCCAACCGCCGGGACAGGGGGCATAATTCACCCCTCCACTTT.

This chain links TRBV11-2 with TRBJ2-7; TRBD1 matches 9 bases. Trimming removed 4 bases from V and 5 bases from J; junction bases left unmatched: 6. The CDR3 is 14 amino acids. Per the germline V gene, CDR1 is SGHAT and CDR2 is FQNNGV. The CDR3 DNA reads as TGTGCCAGCAGCTCTGGGACAGGGTACGACGAGCAGTACTTC. This encodes CASSSGTGYDEQYF. The variable domain in full, completed from reference TRBV11-2 and TRBJ2-7, reads EAGVAQSPRYKIIEKRQSVAFWCNPISGHATLYWYQQILGQGPKLLIQFQNNGVVDDSQLPKDRFSAERLKGVDSTLKIQPAKLEDSAVYLCASSSGTGYDEQYFGPGTRLTVT.

CDR3 sequence (DNA): TGTGCCAGCAGCCGCCAGGCAGGGGGCAACACCGGGGAGCTGTTTTTT. This gives the protein CASSRQAGGNTGELFF. The chain couples TRBV7-7 to TRBJ2-2; 8 nucleotides match TRBD1. Germline V CDR1 and CDR2: SSHAT, FNYEAQ (reference sequence). The CDR3 is 16 amino acids. The V segment lost 5 bases and the J segment 2 bases; nucleotides outside the gene matches: 7. Full variable domain (remainder filled in from reference TRBV7-7 and TRBJ2-2): GAGVSQSPRYKVTKRGQDVTLRCDPISSHATLYWYQQALGQGPEFLTYFNYEAQPDKSGLPSDRFSAERPEGSISTLTIQRTEQRDSAMYRCASSRQAGGNTGELFFGEGSRLTVL.

V gene TRBV11-2 combines with J gene TRBJ1-2; D is unresolved. Germline CDR1 reads SGHAT; CDR2 reads FQNNGV. This CDR3 contains 14 residues. Trimming took off 0 bases at V and 5 bases at J, with 10 bases between the two ends. The CDR3 protein is CASSLDPVIYGYTF. The CDR3 nucleotides read TGTGCCAGCAGCTTAGACCCAGTCATTTATGGCTACACCTTC.

This clone turned up a few times. The CDR3 region is CASSLDRAYSYEQYF. CDR3 coding DNA: TGTGCCAGCAGCTTGGACAGGGCTTACTCCTACGAGCAGTACTTC. The V call is TRBV5-5, the J call TRBJ2-7, with D perhaps matching TRBD1 (6 bases). Germline V gene sequence: CDR1 SGHKS, CDR2 YYEKEE (reference sequence). Trimming took 0 bases from V and 0 from J, leaving 10 bases between them. The CDR3 has 15 amino acids. Full variable domain (outside the CDR3, taken from reference TRBV5-5 and TRBJ2-7): DAGVTQSPTHLIKTRGQQVTLRCSPISGHKSVSWYQQVLGQGPQFIFQYYEKEERGRGNFPDRFSARQFPNYSSELNVNALLLGDSALYLCASSLDRAYSYEQYFGPGTRLTVT.

The V gene is TRBV27, the J gene TRBJ2-7; D gene ambiguous. Per germline, CDR1 MNHEY and CDR2 SMNVEV (reference sequence). CDR3 length: 11 residues. The germline V and J ends were trimmed by 8 bases and 0 bases, with 5 bases remaining between them. CDR3 amino acids: CASQSSYEQYF. CDR3 nucleotides: TGTGCCAGCCAATCCTCCTACGAGCAGTACTTC.